This T cell receptor beta chain comes out of a study of blood T cell repertoires in COVID-19. V gave up 3 bases and J gave up 5 bases; unmatched junction bases: 5. The CDR3 has 15 residues. Germline lookup yields CDR1 DFQATT and CDR2 SNEGSKA (reference sequence). Self-reported history from a screening survey and questionnaire set each donor's cohort. The method was immunoSEQ multiplex PCR; TCRdb's version includes in-frame clones alone and lacks a portion of them. The table includes 400,000 to 500,000 clones, around nine tenths detected once. Sequencing input: PBMCs or T cells enriched from blood (not recorded which). This clonotype was obtained from a woman between 35 and 50 years old who had recovered from COVID-19. This chain connects TRBV20-1 to TRBJ1-6, with 9 bases aligning to TRBD1. The CDR3 nucleotides are TGCAGTGCTAGTTACAGGGGGCATAATAATTCACCCCTCCACTTT. Its translation is CSASYRGHNNSPLHF.